This TCR beta chain was documented in a study of identical twins. Study-wide results and caveats: Sequences that were out-of-frame, alpha and twin-shared displayed an excess of low generation probability. Models came in too low on out-of-frame TCR alpha sharing in monozygotic twins.

TCRdb fed the 5' RACE reads into MiXCR, producing one record per CDR3 protein. The data show 520,000 or so distinct CDR3 sequences, roughly a fifth seen once. All donors comprised healthy Caucasians. This CDR3 is 13 amino acids long. Deletions cut 6 bases from V and 5 bases from J, with 11 bases between. Germline-derived CDR1 and CDR2 are SGHDN and FVKESK. A remark on this clonotype: Its antigen is unknown.

These sequences were also reported in another study, on T cells expressing NK-cell markers.

The chain couples TRBV14 to TRBJ2-1; D unclear. The receptor was derived from a woman aged 18-29 years in good health. Sequenced input: CD4+ T cells sorted from blood. The CDR3 sequence: CASRAAANNEQFF. The CDR3, as DNA: TGTGCCAGCAGGGCCGCGGCCAACAATGAGCAGTTCTTC.